Included here is one T cell receptor beta chain sequence, with context. Primers included in the PCR were 60 Vbeta and 13 Jbeta primers. Some clones are missing from TCRdb's copy, which holds only in-frame ones; the method was immunoSEQ multiplex PCR. Found here are 150,000 or so clones, around 80% of them singletons; the top ten hold roughly 4.7%. The data originate from a study of cytomegalovirus exposure and HLA in healthy donors. The CDR3 loop spans 16 amino acids. The germline CDR1 and CDR2 sequences are SGHAT and FQNNGV. V gave up 0 bases and J gave up 9 bases, with 18 bases separating them. The sequence came from a woman between 45 and 65 years old in good health and CMV-seropositive. Sequenced material: PBMCs. This sequence joins TRBV11-2 and TRBJ2-1; perhaps TRBD2 as D (5 bases). The CDR3 DNA reads TGTGCCAGCAGCTTAGATAAAGGGCGGAGGAGAGGTGAGCAGTTCTTC. Translation gives CASSLDKGRRRGEQFF.